This T cell receptor (beta chain) was identified during a study of shared clonotypes between healthy human individuals. The overall study: Per donor, CD8 memory used one plate, CD8 naive used two, CD4 memory used three and CD4 naive used three. General study findings and limits: Few donors restricted represented genetic and exposure-history diversity.

V dropped 7 bases and J dropped 9 bases, with 10 bases sitting between them. The germline CDR1 and CDR2 sequences are SNHLY and FYNNEI. The CDR3 loop spans 11 amino acids. A remark on this clone: Antigen specificity is unknown.

Some 30,000 T cell genomes (approximately 180 ng DNA) went into each sorted-subset replicate. TCRdb's table, derived via immunoSEQ multiplex PCR, lists solely in-frame clones and lacks some. The sample consists of about 2.3 million clones, 85% to 95% of them appearing once. The sample consisted of naive CD4+ T cells from PBMCs. Indicated subset: CD45RA+ positively selected. This TCR derives from a man aged 18-30 years in good health. Some clones in this sample may be carry-over from other donors' samples. The rearrangement links TRBV2 to TRBJ2-1; D may match TRBD1 or TRBD2 (5 bases each). DNA for the CDR3: TGTGCCAGCACGGGACGGGGTGAGCAGTTCTTC. This codes for CASTGRGEQFF.